This is a list of T cell receptor beta chains from one sample in a study of T cell responses to AZD1222 COVID-19 vaccine. Only in-frame clones appear in the TCRdb table, and some are missing; sequencing was by immunoSEQ multiplex PCR. The data show approximately 88,000 clones, approximately 82% seen once. This specimen was peripheral blood, taken on day 0 of AZD1222 vaccination. Receptors originate from an adult in good health. The CDR3 runs from the conserved cysteine through the conserved F or W. The D gene is left open where the match is weak. Only some rows state a clone size, as once, few, many or a class for expanded clones.

v_call	clone_size	j_call	d_call	cdr3_nt	cdr3_aa
TRBV11-2	few	TRBJ2-7	TRBD2	TGTGCCAGCAGCTTAGACCCCGTGGTTAGCGGGAGTTACGAGCAGTACTTC	CASSLDPVVSGSYEQYF
TRBV5-4	NA	TRBJ2-3	NA	TGTGCCAGCAGCTCCGGTGGTGACACAGATACGCAGTATTTT	CASSSGGDTDTQYF
TRBV7-6	NA	TRBJ1-6	TRBD1	TGTGCCAGCAGCTTAAGACAGGGGGATAATTCACCCCTCCACTTT	CASSLRQGDNSPLHF
TRBV29-1	NA	TRBJ2-2	NA	TGCAGCGTCGGAAGGACCAGGGGTAGCACCGGGGAGCTGTTTTTT	CSVGRTRGSTGELFF
TRBV27	NA	TRBJ2-1	NA	TGTGCCAGCACCAAGACCCTGAGCTCCTACAATGAGCAGTTCTTC	CASTKTLSSYNEQFF
TRBV6-9	NA	TRBJ1-4	NA	TGTGCCAGCAGTTATGGGGGGGCCGGTAGTGAAAAACTGTTTTTT	CASSYGGAGSEKLFF
TRBV27	NA	TRBJ1-6	NA	TGTGCCAGCAGTCTTATGGGCTCACCCCTCCACTTT	CASSLMGSPLHF
TRBV28	NA	TRBJ1-2	NA	TGTGCCAGCCACCTTCATCCCCAGGGGACGACCTATGGCTACACCTTC	CASHLHPQGTTYGYTF
TRBV28	NA	TRBJ2-6	TRBD1	TGTGCCAGCAGTTCCGCAGGGGGCACCCACCCCGGGGCCAACGTCCTGACTTTC	CASSSAGGTHPGANVLTF
TRBV19	few	TRBJ1-1	TRBD1	TGTGCCAGTAGTAGCGTGGGACAGGGGCTCACTGAAGCTTTCTTT	CASSSVGQGLTEAFF
TRBV2	NA	TRBJ1-1	TRBD1	TGTGCCAGCAGTGATCCGCGGGCAGGGGGTATGAACACTGAAGCTTTCTTT	CASSDPRAGGMNTEAFF
TRBV27	NA	TRBJ1-1	NA	TGTGCCAGCAGTTTATTGGGGCCCACGAACACTGAAGCTTTCTTT	CASSLLGPTNTEAFF
TRBV6-5	NA	TRBJ2-1	NA	TGTGCCAGCATTAGGAGTGGGAACGATGAGCAGTTCTTC	CASIRSGNDEQFF
TRBV27	few	TRBJ2-1	TRBD2	TGTGCCAGCAGTTTATCGGGACTAGCGGGGAATGAGCAGTTCTTC	CASSLSGLAGNEQFF
TRBV7-9	NA	TRBJ2-6	NA	TGTGCCAGCAGCCCATCCTGGTATGGGAGCTCTGGGGCCAACGTCCTGACTTTC	CASSPSWYGSSGANVLTF
TRBV5-1	NA	TRBJ1-6	NA	TGCGCCAGCAGCTTGTTTGCTAATTCACCCCTCCACTTT	CASSLFANSPLHF
TRBV24-1	NA	TRBJ2-2	TRBD2	TGTGCCACCAGTGGCGGTAGCGGGATCCGGACCGGGGAGCTGTTTTTT	CATSGGSGIRTGELFF
TRBV5-5	NA	TRBJ2-7	TRBD1	TGTGCCAGCAGCTTTGGGACAGGGGGCTACGAGCAGTACTTC	CASSFGTGGYEQYF
TRBV3-1/TRBV3-2	NA	TRBJ2-1	NA	TGTGCCAGCAGCCAAGCCGGGAGAGATGAGCAGTTCTTC	CASSQAGRDEQFF
TRBV6-5	NA	TRBJ2-3	NA	TGTGCCAGCAGCCCAGACCCGGGGAGCACATATACGCAGTATTTT	CASSPDPGSTYTQYF
TRBV10-2	NA	TRBJ1-2	NA	TGCGCCAGCAGGGGCAGGGCCAACTATGGCTACACCTTC	CASRGRANYGYTF
TRBV30	NA	TRBJ2-1	NA	TGTGCCTGGAGTAGGTGGGGCCGCAATGAGCAGTTCTTC	CAWSRWGRNEQFF
TRBV5-5	NA	TRBJ2-5	TRBD1	TGTGCCAGCAGCTTACAGGGGGAGGAGACCCAGTACTTC	CASSLQGEETQYF
TRBV28	NA	TRBJ1-2	NA	TGTGCCAGCAGCCCCCCCCTCCGGGGGGACAAGGGCTACACCTTC	CASSPPLRGDKGYTF
TRBV5-1	NA	TRBJ1-6	TRBD1	TGCGCCAGCAGCGGGGGACAGGGGATCGATTCACCCCTCCACTTT	CASSGGQGIDSPLHF
TRBV19	NA	TRBJ1-4	TRBD1	TGTGCCAGTAGCCCGGGACAGGGAGGTAATGAAAAACTGTTTTTT	CASSPGQGGNEKLFF
TRBV6-5	NA	TRBJ1-2	TRBD1	TGTGCCAGCAGTTTTCGACAGGGCGCTAACTATGGCTACACCTTC	CASSFRQGANYGYTF
TRBV10-2	few	TRBJ1-2	NA	TGCGCCAGCAGTGAGTCGTCATCTCAAACAGTTGGCTACACCTTC	CASSESSSQTVGYTF
TRBV6-2/TRBV6-3	NA	TRBJ1-1	NA	TGTGCCAGCAGTAGGATAATCCCTGAAGCTTTCTTT	CASSRIIPEAFF
TRBV4-3	NA	TRBJ1-2	NA	TGCGCCAGCAGCCAGGAGTGGGGTAACTATGGCTACACCTTC	CASSQEWGNYGYTF
TRBV6-4	NA	TRBJ2-3	NA	TGTGCCAGCAGTCCTACGGGACAAGCTATGCCAGATACGCAGTATTTT	CASSPTGQAMPDTQYF
TRBV19	NA	TRBJ1-2	NA	TGTGCCAGTAACGCAGACAAATTCTATGGCTACACCTTC	CASNADKFYGYTF
TRBV3-1/TRBV3-2	NA	TRBJ1-3	NA	TGTGCCAGCAGCCTTCAGGATCCAAACACCATATATTTT	CASSLQDPNTIYF
TRBV6-2/TRBV6-3	NA	TRBJ1-4	NA	TGTGCCAGCAGCGCAAGCCCCAGGGGATCAAGAACTAATGAAAAACTGTTTTTT	CASSASPRGSRTNEKLFF
TRBV10-2	few	TRBJ2-4	TRBD1	TGCGCCAGCAGTGAGCCTGGGACAGGAAAAAACATTCAGTACTTC	CASSEPGTGKNIQYF
TRBV5-1	few	TRBJ2-1	TRBD2	TGCGCCAGCAGCCTCATGACTAGCCACAATGAGCAGTTCTTC	CASSLMTSHNEQFF
TRBV5-1	NA	TRBJ2-3	NA	TGCGCCAGCAGCTTAGGGGGAGAGTCAGATACGCAGTATTTT	CASSLGGESDTQYF
TRBV28	few	TRBJ2-6	NA	TGTGCCAGCAGTTTTGGTGGTCGGCGGTACTCTGGGGCCAACGTCCTGACTTTC	CASSFGGRRYSGANVLTF
TRBV9	few	TRBJ2-7	NA	TGTGCCAGCAGCGCAGTGACCTTTTCCGAGCAGTACTTC	CASSAVTFSEQYF
TRBV4-2	NA	TRBJ2-3	TRBD2	TGTGCCAGCAGCCAAGGACTAGCGGGAGTGGCCACAGATACGCAGTATTTT	CASSQGLAGVATDTQYF
TRBV7-9	NA	TRBJ2-3	TRBD2	TGTGCCAGCAGACGGACTAGCGGTTTTGCAGATACGCAGTATTTT	CASRRTSGFADTQYF
TRBV11-2	few	TRBJ1-6	TRBD1	TGTGCCAGCAGCTGGGACAGGGGGGATTCACCCCTCCACTTT	CASSWDRGDSPLHF
TRBV11-2	NA	TRBJ2-1	TRBD2	TGTGCCAGCAGAACCCTAGCGGGTAGAATTTACAATGAGCAGTTCTTC	CASRTLAGRIYNEQFF
TRBV27	few	TRBJ1-2	NA	TGTGCCAGCAGGAACCGCGCTCAACCTGCGGGCTACACCTTC	CASRNRAQPAGYTF
TRBV11-2	NA	TRBJ1-4	NA	TGTGCCAGCAGCAACGGACACCCCGGGGTTGGTGAAAAACTGTTTTTT	CASSNGHPGVGEKLFF
TRBV5-1	NA	TRBJ2-3	TRBD2	TGCGCCAGCAGCGACAGCGGGAGGCCCACAGATACGCAGTATTTT	CASSDSGRPTDTQYF
TRBV2	NA	TRBJ2-5	TRBD2	TGTGCCAGCAGTGGAGGGACTAGCGCAGAGACCCAGTACTTC	CASSGGTSAETQYF
TRBV18	NA	TRBJ1-5	NA	TGTGCCAGCTCACCGGGGGGTCTGGGTCAGCCCCAGCATTTT	CASSPGGLGQPQHF
TRBV6-5	NA	TRBJ1-1	NA	TGTGCCAGCAGTTACGCTAGCCGGAGGGACACTGAAGCTTTCTTT	CASSYASRRDTEAFF
TRBV12-5	NA	TRBJ2-4	TRBD1	TGTGCTAGTGGTCCCACAGGGGGTACAAACATTCAGTACTTC	CASGPTGGTNIQYF
TRBV19	NA	TRBJ1-3	NA	TGTGCCAGTTATTCAGGGGCTGGAAACACCATATATTTT	CASYSGAGNTIYF